This entry lists 20 T cell receptor beta chains sequenced from one sample in a study of cytomegalovirus exposure and HLA in healthy donors. Sequencing used immunoSEQ multiplex PCR; TCRdb keeps in-frame clones, though not all of them. The data contain roughly 150,000 clones, roughly 90% of them singletons. Sequencing was done on a sample of PBMCs. The receptors were sampled from a young woman in good health and CMV-seropositive.

This clone was seen just once. The rearrangement links TRBV29-1 to TRBJ2-3; D is ambiguous. CDR1 is SQVTM and CDR2 is ANQGSEA in the germline V gene. The V and J ends lost 4 bases and 5 bases respectively, with 16 bases between them. The CDR3 is 14 residues long. Written as DNA, the CDR3 is TGCAGCGTTGCGTCCGTCAGTCTAGGAGATACGCAGTATTTT. Amino acids: CSVASVSLGDTQYF.

This clone appeared a few times. The chain has TRBV12-5 and TRBJ1-5; D is ambiguous. This CDR3 spans 13 amino acids. Germline-derived CDR1 and CDR2 are LGHNT and FRNRAP. V lost 7 bases and J lost 12, with 19 bases in between. The CDR3 DNA sequence: TGTGCTAGTGCCAGGCCGGGGAGAATAGACCAGCATTTT. It codes for CASARPGRIDQHF.

The chain is built from TRBV7-8 and TRBJ2-7, with D possibly matching TRBD1 (6 bases). Trimming took 0 bases from V and 6 from J, leaving 18 bases between them. The CDR3 contains 16 residues. The germline gives CDR1 SGHVS, CDR2 FQNEAQ. The CDR3 DNA reads as TGTGCCAGCAGCTTAGCGTGGGGCAGGGGACCTCTCGAGCAGTACTTC. Its translation is CASSLAWGRGPLEQYF.

The chain is built from TRBV28 and TRBJ1-1; TRBD1 aligns across 12 bases. V was pared by 5 bases and J by 6 bases, with 7 bases of the junction left unmatched. The CDR3 runs 15 residues. The germline CDR1 and CDR2 sequences are MDHEN and SYDVKM. The CDR3 protein is CASSLPGQGASEAFF. In nucleotides, the CDR3 is TGTGCCAGCAGTCTCCCGGGACAGGGGGCCTCTGAAGCTTTCTTT.

CDR3 amino acids: CASSRGNYGYTF. The CDR3 region has the DNA TGTGCCAGCAGTCGGGGTAACTATGGCTACACCTTC. The chain carries TRBV28 and TRBJ1-2; unclear D gene. V lost 5 bases and J lost 1, with 5 bases in between. The germline V gene encodes CDR1 MDHEN and CDR2 SYDVKM. The CDR3 contains 12 residues.

The genes are TRBV19 and TRBJ2-1, with D uncertain. Germline CDR1 is LNHDA and CDR2 is SQIVND (reference sequence). Trimming took 8 bases from V and 10 from J, leaving 12 bases between them. The CDR3 extends over 11 amino acids. The CDR3 DNA follows: TGTGCCAGTTCCGATCGACACGAGCAGTTCTTC. Amino acid sequence: CASSDRHEQFF.

V usage is TRBV27 and J usage is TRBJ2-5; a possible D gene is TRBD1 (5 bases). V lost 3 bases to trimming and J lost 3 bases, with 8 bases between them. Germline V CDR1 and CDR2: MNHEY, SMNVEV (reference sequence). The CDR3 has 13 residues. CDR3 in DNA: TGTGCCAGCAGTTTGGGGCCAAAAGAGACCCAGTACTTC. Amino acid sequence: CASSLGPKETQYF.

The genes are TRBV4-2 and TRBJ2-1, with 9 positions matching TRBD2. Germline CDR1 LGHNA, CDR2 YNFKEQ. V dropped 0 bases and J dropped 8; count of bases not matched to a gene: 14. The CDR3 length is 18 residues. The CDR3 is CASSQELSLAGYKDEQFF. In DNA, the CDR3 is TGTGCCAGCAGCCAAGAATTGAGTCTAGCGGGATATAAAGATGAGCAGTTCTTC.

This clone was detected a few times. The chain uses TRBV7-2 and TRBJ2-7; 12 nucleotides match TRBD1. V lost 5 bases and J lost 3; bases outside the gene matches: 5. The germline V gene has CDR1 SGHTA and CDR2 FQGNSA. The CDR3 length is 15 residues. Here the CDR3 DNA reads TGTGCCAGCAGCCCGGGACAGGGGGCCTTCTACGAGCAGTACTTC. This translates into CASSPGQGAFYEQYF.

As to this clone: Sequence at one end of the junction differs from germline and may be a read error. This chain uses TRBV7-8 with TRBJ2-7, with 9 bases aligning to TRBD1. Germline lookup yields CDR1 SGHVS and CDR2 FQNEAQ. This CDR3 region has 12 residues. The CDR3 loop reads CASSVRTGASDF. DNA for the CDR3: TGTGCCAGCAGCGTGAGGACAGGGGCTTCGGACTTC.

CDR3 in DNA: TGTGCCAGCAGGCCTGACAGGAGCTATGGCTACACCTTC. Amino acids: CASRPDRSYGYTF. J is TRBJ1-2 and V is TRBV14; tentative D call: TRBD1 (6 bases). Germline-derived CDR1 and CDR2 are SGHDN and FVKESK. The length of the CDR3 is 13 residues. The ends were cut back, 6 bases at V and 4 bases at J, with 12 bases in the middle.

V and J are TRBV30 and TRBJ2-3; D perhaps matches TRBD2 (6 bases). This CDR3 comprises 14 residues. Trimming stripped 8 bases from V and 2 bases from J, with 17 bases between. Germline lookup yields CDR1 GTSNPN and CDR2 SVGIG (reference sequence). CDR3 nucleotides: TGTGCCCTCGGAGGGGCAGGGACCACAGATACGCAGTATTTT. It is translated as CALGGAGTTDTQYF.

The sample holds one count of this clone. J is TRBJ2-1 and V is TRBV30, with TRBD2 identical over 9 bases. Germline V lookup: CDR1 GTSNPN, CDR2 SVGIG (reference sequence). Trimming cost V 4 bases and J 5 bases; bases outside gene matches: 12. This CDR3 has 16 amino acids. The DNA for the CDR3 is TGTGCCTGGAATCTCGATTGGACTAGCGTTAACAATGAGCAGTTCTTC. Amino acids: CAWNLDWTSVNNEQFF.

J is TRBJ2-2 and V is TRBV27; 14 nucleotides line up with TRBD2. CDR3 length: 16 amino acids. CDR1 is MNHEY and CDR2 is SMNVEV in the germline V gene (reference sequence). Unmatched junction bases numbered 6, after V lost 7 bases and J lost 5 bases. The CDR3 DNA follows: TGTGCCAGCATTGGACTAGCGGGAGGATGGACCGGGGAGCTGTTTTTT. Residues: CASIGLAGGWTGELFF.

The chain recombines TRBV7-6 with TRBJ1-5; 7 positions agree with TRBD1. V lost 5 bases and J lost 7; bases outside the gene matches: 5. Germline values: CDR1 SGHVS, CDR2 FNYEAQ. The CDR3 runs to 13 residues. The CDR3 DNA reads as TGTGCCAGCAGCAGACAGGGATTCCAGCCCCAGCATTTT. Translating it yields CASSRQGFQPQHF.

The J gene is TRBJ2-7, the V gene TRBV6-1, with a weak D call TRBD2 (5 bases). Trimming stripped 0 bases from V and 4 bases from J, with 13 bases between. The CDR3 runs 15 residues. The V gene's germline CDR1 is MNHNS and CDR2 SASEGT. CDR3 nucleotides: TGTGCCAGCAGTGAAGCGCCGGGATCCAATTACGAGCAGTACTTC. Amino acid sequence: CASSEAPGSNYEQYF.

The genes are TRBV11-2 and TRBJ1-3, with D perhaps TRBD1 (5 bases). This CDR3 contains 14 residues. Trimming removed 5 bases from V and 1 base from J, with 9 bases in between. Per the germline V gene, CDR1 is SGHAT and CDR2 is FQNNGV. The CDR3 loop reads CASSLGGSGNTIYF. In DNA form, the CDR3 reads TGTGCCAGCAGCCTGGGGGGATCTGGAAACACCATATATTTT.

The gene calls are TRBV19 and TRBJ2-1; 8 bases are shared with TRBD2. The ends lost 1 base at V and 2 bases at J; junction bases unmatched: 4. Germline assignment: CDR1 LNHDA and CDR2 SQIVND (reference sequence). CDR3 length: 16 residues. CDR3 in amino acids: CASSIGAGAAYNEQFF. The CDR3 DNA follows: TGTGCCAGTAGTATAGGAGCGGGAGCGGCCTACAATGAGCAGTTCTTC.

The chain uses TRBV28 and TRBJ2-1, with TRBD2 matching 12 bases. The CDR3 runs 16 residues. V lost 5 bases and J lost 10; bases outside the gene matches: 12. The germline V gene encodes CDR1 MDHEN and CDR2 SYDVKM. CDR3 region: CASSNPSGRAVGEQFF. The CDR3 nucleotides read TGTGCCAGCAGTAACCCTAGCGGGAGGGCCGTTGGAGAGCAGTTCTTC. Together with reference TRBV28 and TRBJ2-1, the CDR3 gives the full variable domain: DVKVTQSSRYLVKRTGEKVFLECVQDMDHENMFWYRQDPGLGLRLIYFSYDVKMKEKGDIPEGYSVSREKKERFSLILESASTNQTSMYLCASSNPSGRAVGEQFFGPGTRLTVL.

This chain links TRBV5-1 with TRBJ2-3; 9 bases agree with TRBD2. The V gene's germline CDR1 is SGHRS and CDR2 YFSETQ. V gave up 0 bases and J gave up 1 base; unmatched junction bases: 0. CDR3 length equals 15 residues. The CDR3 loop reads CASSLVAGGTDTQYF. Written as DNA, the CDR3 is TGCGCCAGCAGCTTGGTAGCGGGAGGCACAGATACGCAGTATTTT.